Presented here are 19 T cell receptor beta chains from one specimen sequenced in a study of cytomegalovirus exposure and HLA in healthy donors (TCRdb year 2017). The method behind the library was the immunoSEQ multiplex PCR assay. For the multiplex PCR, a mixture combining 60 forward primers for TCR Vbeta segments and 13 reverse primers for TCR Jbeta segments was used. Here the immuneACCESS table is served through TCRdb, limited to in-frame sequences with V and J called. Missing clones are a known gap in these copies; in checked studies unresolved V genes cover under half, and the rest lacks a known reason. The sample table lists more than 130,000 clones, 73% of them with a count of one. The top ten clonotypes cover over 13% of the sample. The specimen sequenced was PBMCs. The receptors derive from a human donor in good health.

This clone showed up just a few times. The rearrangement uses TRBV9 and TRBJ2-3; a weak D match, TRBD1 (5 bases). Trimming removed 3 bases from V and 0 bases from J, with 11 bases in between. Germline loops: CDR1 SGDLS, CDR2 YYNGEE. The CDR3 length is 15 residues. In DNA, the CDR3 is TGTGCCAGCAGCGGCAGCTGGGGCAGCACAGATACGCAGTATTTT. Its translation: CASSGSWGSTDTQYF.

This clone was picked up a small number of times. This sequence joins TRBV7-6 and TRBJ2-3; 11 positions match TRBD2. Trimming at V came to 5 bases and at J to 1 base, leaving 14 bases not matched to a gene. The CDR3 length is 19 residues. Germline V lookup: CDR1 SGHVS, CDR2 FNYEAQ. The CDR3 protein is CASSLTGSGGAGGTDTQYF. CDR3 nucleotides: TGTGCCAGCAGCCTCACGGGTAGCGGGGGGGCAGGAGGCACAGATACGCAGTATTTT.

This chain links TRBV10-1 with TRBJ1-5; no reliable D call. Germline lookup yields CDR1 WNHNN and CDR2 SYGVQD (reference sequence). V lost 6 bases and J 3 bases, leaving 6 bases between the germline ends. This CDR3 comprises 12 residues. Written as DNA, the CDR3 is TGCGCCAGCAGCCTCCCCAATCAGCCCCAGCATTTT. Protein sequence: CASSLPNQPQHF.

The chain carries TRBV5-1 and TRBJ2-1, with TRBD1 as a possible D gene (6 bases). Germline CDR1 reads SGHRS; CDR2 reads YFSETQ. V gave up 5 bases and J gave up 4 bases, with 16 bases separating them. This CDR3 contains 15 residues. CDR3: CASSPDTDSYNEQFF. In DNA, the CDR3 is TGCGCCAGCAGTCCAGACACGGACAGTTACAATGAGCAGTTCTTC.

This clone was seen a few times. The CDR3 DNA sequence: TGTGCCAGCAGCTCCTTATACGAGCAGTACTTC. Translation: CASSSLYEQYF. This sequence joins TRBV28 and TRBJ2-7; D gene ambiguous. V was cut by 6 bases and J by 4 bases, with 7 bases left in between. The germline CDR1 and CDR2 sequences are MDHEN and SYDVKM. CDR3 length: 11 amino acids.

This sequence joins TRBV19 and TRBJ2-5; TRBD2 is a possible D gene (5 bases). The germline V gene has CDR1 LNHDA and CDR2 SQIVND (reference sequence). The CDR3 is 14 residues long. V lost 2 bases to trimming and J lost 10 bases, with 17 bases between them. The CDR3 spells CASSISAIIGGQYF. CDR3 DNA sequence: TGTGCCAGTAGTATATCGGCAATAATCGGAGGCCAGTACTTC. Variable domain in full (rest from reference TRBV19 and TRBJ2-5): DGGITQSPKYLFRKEGQNVTLSCEQNLNHDAMYWYRQDPGQGLRLIYYSQIVNDFQKGDIAEGYSVSREKKESFPLTVTSAQKNPTAFYLCASSISAIIGGQYFGPGTRLLVL.

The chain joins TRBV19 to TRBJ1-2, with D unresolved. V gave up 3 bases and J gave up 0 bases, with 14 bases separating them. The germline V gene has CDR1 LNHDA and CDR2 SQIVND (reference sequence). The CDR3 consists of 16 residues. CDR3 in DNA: TGTGCCAGTAGTATCTGGCATGGAGACGCTAACTATGGCTACACCTTC. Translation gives CASSIWHGDANYGYTF.

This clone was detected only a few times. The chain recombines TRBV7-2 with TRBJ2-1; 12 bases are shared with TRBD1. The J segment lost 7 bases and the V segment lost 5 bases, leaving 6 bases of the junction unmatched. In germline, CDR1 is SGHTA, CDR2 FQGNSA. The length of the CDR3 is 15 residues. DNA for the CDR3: TGTGCCAGCAGCCTCGGGACAGGGGGCAGGAATGAGCAGTTCTTC. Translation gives CASSLGTGGRNEQFF.

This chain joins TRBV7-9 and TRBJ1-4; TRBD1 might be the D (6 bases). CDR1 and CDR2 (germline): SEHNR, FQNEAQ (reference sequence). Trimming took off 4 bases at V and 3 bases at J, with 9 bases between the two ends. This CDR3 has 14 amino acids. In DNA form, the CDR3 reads TGTGCCAGCAGCTCCAGGGGTGCTAATGAAAAACTGTTTTTT. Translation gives CASSSRGANEKLFF. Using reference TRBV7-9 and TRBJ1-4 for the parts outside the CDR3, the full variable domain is DTGVSQNPRHKITKRGQNVTFRCDPISEHNRLYWYRQTLGQGPEFLTYFQNEAQLEKSRLLSDRFSAERPKGSFSTLEIQRTEQGDSAMYLCASSSRGANEKLFFGSGTQLSVL.

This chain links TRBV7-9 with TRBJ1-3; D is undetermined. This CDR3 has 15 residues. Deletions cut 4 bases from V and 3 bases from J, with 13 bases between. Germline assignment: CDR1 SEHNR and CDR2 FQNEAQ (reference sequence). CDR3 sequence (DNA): TGTGCCAGCAGCTCCTTCTCACAGCTTGGAAACACCATATATTTT. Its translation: CASSSFSQLGNTIYF.

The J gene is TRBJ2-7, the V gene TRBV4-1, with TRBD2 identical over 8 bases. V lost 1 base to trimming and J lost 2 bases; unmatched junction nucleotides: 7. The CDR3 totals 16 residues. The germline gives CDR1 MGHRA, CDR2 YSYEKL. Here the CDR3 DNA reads TGCGCCAGCAGCCAAGGGGTTAGCGGGGCCACCTACGAGCAGTACTTC. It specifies CASSQGVSGATYEQYF.

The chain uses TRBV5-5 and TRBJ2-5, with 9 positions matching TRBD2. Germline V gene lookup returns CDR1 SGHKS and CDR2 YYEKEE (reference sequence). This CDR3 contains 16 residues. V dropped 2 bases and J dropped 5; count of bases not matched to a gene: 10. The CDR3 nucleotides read TGTGCCAGCAGCTTCCTTGGCGGGAGGGCCCGGGAGACCCAGTACTTC. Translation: CASSFLGGRARETQYF.

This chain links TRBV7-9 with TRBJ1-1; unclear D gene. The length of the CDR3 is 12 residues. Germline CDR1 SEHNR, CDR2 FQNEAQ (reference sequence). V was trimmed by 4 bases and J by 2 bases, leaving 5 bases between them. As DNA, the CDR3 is TGTGCCAGCAGCTCCAGAAACACTGAAGCTTTCTTT. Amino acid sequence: CASSSRNTEAFF.

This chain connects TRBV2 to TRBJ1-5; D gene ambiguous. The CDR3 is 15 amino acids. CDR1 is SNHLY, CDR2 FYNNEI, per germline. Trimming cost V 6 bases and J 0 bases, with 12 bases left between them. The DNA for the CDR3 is TGTGCCAGCAGGTATACAGACAATAGCAATCAGCCCCAGCATTTT. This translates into CASRYTDNSNQPQHF.

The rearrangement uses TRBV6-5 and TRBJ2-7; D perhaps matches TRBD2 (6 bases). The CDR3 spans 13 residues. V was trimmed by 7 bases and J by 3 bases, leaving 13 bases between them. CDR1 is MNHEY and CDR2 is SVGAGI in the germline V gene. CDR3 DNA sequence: TGTGCCAGCACCCCGAGGGGAGGCTACGAGCAGTACTTC. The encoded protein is CASTPRGGYEQYF.

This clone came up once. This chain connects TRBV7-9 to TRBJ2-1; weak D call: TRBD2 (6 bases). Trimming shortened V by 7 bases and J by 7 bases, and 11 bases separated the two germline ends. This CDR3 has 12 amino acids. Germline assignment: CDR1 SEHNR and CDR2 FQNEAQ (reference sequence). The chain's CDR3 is CASTSAGNEQFF. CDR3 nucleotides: TGTGCCAGCACCTCGGCGGGGAATGAGCAGTTCTTC.

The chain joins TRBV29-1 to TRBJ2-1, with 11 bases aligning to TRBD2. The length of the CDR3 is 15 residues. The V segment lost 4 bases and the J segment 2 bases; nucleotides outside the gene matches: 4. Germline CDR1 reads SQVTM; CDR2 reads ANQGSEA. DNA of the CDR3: TGCAGCGTTGGGGTAGCGGGGGGGCCCTACAATGAGCAGTTCTTC. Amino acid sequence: CSVGVAGGPYNEQFF.

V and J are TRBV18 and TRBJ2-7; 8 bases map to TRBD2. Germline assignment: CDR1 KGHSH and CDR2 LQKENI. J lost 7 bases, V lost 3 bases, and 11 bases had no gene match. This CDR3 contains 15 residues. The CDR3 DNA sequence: TGTGCCAGCTCACCGAGAGCGAGCGGGGGTGGGGAGCAGTACTTC. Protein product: CASSPRASGGGEQYF.

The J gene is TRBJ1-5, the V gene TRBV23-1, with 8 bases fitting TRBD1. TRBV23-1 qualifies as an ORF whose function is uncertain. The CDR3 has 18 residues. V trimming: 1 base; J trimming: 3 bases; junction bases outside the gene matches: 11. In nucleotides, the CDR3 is TGCGCCAGCAGTCAATGCGAGGGGGTGGACAGGGCCAATCAGCCCCAGCATTTT. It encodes CASSQCEGVDRANQPQHF.